A single sample is the source of the 30 T cell receptor beta chains below, sequenced in a study of blood T cell repertoires in COVID-19. Profiling relied on immunoSEQ multiplex PCR, and the TCRdb table lists in-frame clones only, not all of them. The sample holds about 190,000 clones; about 88% are singletons and the top ten take around 3.5%. The material sequenced was PBMCs or T cells enriched from blood (not recorded which). The origin of the receptors is a woman aged 25 to 45 who had recovered from COVID-19.

This clone was detected a few times. The CDR3 loop reads CSDRLAGGNEQFF. In DNA, the CDR3 is TGCAGCGACCGACTAGCGGGAGGCAATGAGCAGTTCTTC. The chain has TRBV29-1 and TRBJ2-1; 13 bases agree with TRBD2. In germline, CDR1 is SQVTM, CDR2 ANQGSEA. The V and J ends lost 7 bases and 6 bases, in that order; junction bases with no gene match: 3. The CDR3 has 13 residues.

This rearrangement joins TRBV28 to TRBJ1-1, with 7 bases that match TRBD1. The V and J ends lost 3 bases and 9 bases, in that order; junction bases with no gene match: 4. The CDR3 runs to 12 residues. Germline loops: CDR1 MDHEN, CDR2 SYDVKM. In DNA form, the CDR3 reads TGTGCCAGCAGTTTCAGGGGGTTGCAAGCTTTCTTT. Translating gives CASSFRGLQAFF.

The chain joins TRBV3-1 (or the pseudogene TRBV3-2) to TRBJ2-1, with D perhaps TRBD1 (6 bases). Between the trimmed V and J ends, which lost 2 bases and 1 base, there was a span of 12 bases. The CDR3 spans 16 residues. Germline CDR1 reads LGHDT; CDR2 reads YNNKEL (reference sequence). This chain's CDR3 is CASSQRETGSYNEQFF. For the CDR3, the DNA is TGTGCCAGCAGCCAACGGGAAACAGGGTCCTACAATGAGCAGTTCTTC.

The rearrangement links TRBV3-1 (or the pseudogene TRBV3-2) to TRBJ1-4, with a tentative D call TRBD1 (6 bases). The CDR3 covers 14 residues. Trimming shortened V by 5 bases and J by 8 bases, and 15 bases separated the two germline ends. The germline V gene has CDR1 LGHDT and CDR2 YNNKEL (reference sequence). The CDR3 region is CASSADRRTEKLFF. CDR3 coding DNA: TGTGCCAGCAGCGCTGACAGGAGGACCGAAAAACTGTTTTTT.

The CDR3 protein is CASSAGTVSYEQYF. CDR3 DNA sequence: TGTGCCAGCAGCGCCGGGACAGTGTCCTACGAGCAGTACTTC. This chain links TRBV9 with TRBJ2-7, with 7 bases aligning to TRBD1. Germline loops: CDR1 SGDLS, CDR2 YYNGEE. The V segment lost 3 bases and the J segment 1 base; nucleotides outside the gene matches: 4. CDR3 length: 14 amino acids.

In nucleotides, the CDR3 is TGTGCCAGCAGCGGTACTAGCGGCCCTGCCAATGAGCAGTTCTTC. It is translated as CASSGTSGPANEQFF. V gene TRBV5-4 combines with J gene TRBJ2-1; TRBD2 aligns across 8 bases. There are 15 residues in the CDR3. The trim removed 4 bases at V and 6 bases at J, leaving 9 bases unmatched. CDR1 is SGHNT, CDR2 YYREEE, per germline (reference sequence).

The rearrangement links TRBV30 to TRBJ1-3; a weak D match, TRBD1 (5 bases). Per germline, CDR1 GTSNPN and CDR2 SVGIG (reference sequence). The CDR3 is made up of 14 amino acids. The V end was cut by 5 bases, the J end by 3 bases, with 14 bases between. CDR3 nucleotides: TGTGCCTGGGAAAACAGGCGCATTGGAAACACCATATATTTT. Translating it yields CAWENRRIGNTIYF.

The table lists this clone with a count of one. For the CDR3, the DNA is TGTGCCAGCAGCTCAAGGGAAGCGAGGGCTGGCTACACCTTC. Its protein product is CASSSREARAGYTF. The chain recombines TRBV7-2 with TRBJ1-2; unclear D gene. The CDR3 runs to 14 residues. Germline lookup yields CDR1 SGHTA and CDR2 FQGNSA. V lost 4 bases and J lost 7, with 16 bases in between.

This CDR3 reads CASSFIAAPAAEAFF. The CDR3 DNA reads TGTGCCAGCAGTTTCATAGCAGCACCTGCGGCTGAAGCTTTCTTT. The rearrangement joins TRBV28 to TRBJ1-1; D is uncertain. V dropped 3 bases and J dropped 6 bases, with 17 bases sitting between them. The CDR3 length is 15 residues. Germline V gene sequence: CDR1 MDHEN, CDR2 SYDVKM.

This CDR3 reads CASSPKDRPSSYNEQFF. For the CDR3, the DNA is TGTGCCAGCAGCCCTAAAGATAGACCTAGCTCCTACAATGAGCAGTTCTTC. V usage is TRBV7-9 and J usage is TRBJ2-1; D remains unclear. With 5 bases removed from V and 0 bases from J, the gap between germline ends came to 17 bases. Per the germline V gene, CDR1 is SEHNR and CDR2 is FQNEAQ (reference sequence). CDR3 length: 17 residues.

The chain has TRBV6-4 and TRBJ2-3; 11 bases are shared with TRBD2. Germline V gene data show CDR1 as MRHNA and CDR2 as SNTAGT. With 3 bases clipped from V and 3 bases from J, the junction kept 5 bases outside the gene matches. CDR3 size: 16 residues. The CDR3: CASSETSGGATDTQYF. In nucleotides, the CDR3 is TGTGCCAGCAGTGAAACTAGCGGGGGCGCGACAGATACGCAGTATTTT.

V and J are TRBV4-1 and TRBJ2-5; 7 bases agree with TRBD2. Germline V gene sequence: CDR1 MGHRA, CDR2 YSYEKL. The trim removed 2 bases at V and 4 bases at J, leaving 10 bases unmatched. This CDR3 spans 16 amino acids. The CDR3 region is CASSQTGGRGTETQYF. For the CDR3, the DNA is TGCGCCAGCAGCCAAACAGGTGGGAGGGGAACAGAGACCCAGTACTTC.

The J gene is TRBJ1-1, the V gene TRBV28; D is unresolved. CDR3 length: 13 residues. With 5 bases removed from V and 0 bases from J, the gap between germline ends came to 7 bases. CDR1 MDHEN and CDR2 SYDVKM come from the germline V gene. CDR3 nucleotides: TGTGCCAGCAGTCGTAATCTGAACACTGAAGCTTTCTTT. It encodes CASSRNLNTEAFF.

This clone was detected once. This chain connects TRBV2 to TRBJ1-3, with a tentative D call TRBD1 (5 bases). CDR3 length equals 15 residues. Looked up from germline, CDR1 is SNHLY and CDR2 is FYNNEI. The V and J ends lost 6 bases and 0 bases respectively, with 12 bases between them. The CDR3: CASRPRGSSGNTIYF. The CDR3, as DNA: TGTGCCAGCAGGCCCCGGGGGAGCTCTGGAAACACCATATATTTT.

The V call is TRBV9, the J call TRBJ2-3, with 7 nucleotides matching TRBD2. Looked up from germline, CDR1 is SGDLS and CDR2 is YYNGEE. V shed 0 bases and J 4 bases; nucleotides not matched to a gene: 5. This CDR3 contains 15 residues. The CDR3 here is CASSVGTRGADTQYF. The DNA of the CDR3 is TGTGCCAGCAGCGTAGGGACTAGAGGTGCAGATACGCAGTATTTT.

The genes are TRBV7-6 and TRBJ2-5; D not resolved. Germline lookup yields CDR1 SGHVS and CDR2 FNYEAQ. The CDR3 spans 17 residues. Trimming left V 1 base short and J 1 base short, with 16 bases between. The CDR3 region is CASSLGPPGGGQETQYF. CDR3 DNA sequence: TGTGCCAGCAGCTTAGGCCCCCCCGGTGGTGGCCAAGAGACCCAGTACTTC.

This clone was picked up one time. The CDR3 here is CASSLWGRGSDEQYF. CDR3 in DNA: TGTGCCAGCAGCTTGTGGGGCAGGGGGAGTGACGAGCAGTACTTC. The chain recombines TRBV5-5 with TRBJ2-7, with 7 nucleotides matching TRBD1. V shed 1 base, J shed 5 bases, and the junction held 9 bases outside the gene matches. This CDR3 has 15 residues. CDR1 and CDR2 (germline): SGHKS, YYEKEE (reference sequence).

This chain joins TRBV11-3 and TRBJ2-1; TRBD2 might be the D (6 bases). The CDR3 is made up of 13 amino acids. V was cut by 5 bases and J by 7 bases, with 12 bases left in between. Per the germline V gene, CDR1 is SGHNT and CDR2 is YENEEA. CDR3 region: CASSRLGNNEQFF. The CDR3 region has the DNA TGTGCCAGCAGCCGACTAGGCAATAATGAGCAGTTCTTC.

The CDR3 is CASSSIQREANEQFF. CDR3 sequence (DNA): TGCGCCAGCAGCTCAATACAGCGGGAGGCTAATGAGCAGTTCTTC. The chain joins TRBV5-1 to TRBJ2-1, with 9 bases matching TRBD2. Trimming cost V 3 bases and J 7 bases; bases outside gene matches: 8. CDR3 size: 15 residues. Per the germline V gene, CDR1 is SGHRS and CDR2 is YFSETQ.

The CDR3 sequence: CASSLTYRRTEAFF. CDR3 DNA sequence: TGTGCCAGCAGCTTGACATACCGAAGGACTGAAGCTTTCTTT. J is TRBJ1-1 and V is TRBV7-8, with D unresolved. Trimming pared 3 bases from V and 5 bases from J, leaving 13 bases between. Per germline, CDR1 SGHVS and CDR2 FQNEAQ. The length of the CDR3 is 14 residues. Variable domain in full (rest from reference TRBV7-8 and TRBJ1-1): GAGVSQSPRYKVAKRGQDVALRCDPISGHVSLFWYQQALGQGPEFLTYFQNEAQLDKSGLPSDRFFAERPEGSVSTLKIQRTQQEDSAVYLCASSLTYRRTEAFFGQGTRLTVV.

The gene calls are TRBV28 and TRBJ1-1, with D unclear. Germline V lookup: CDR1 MDHEN, CDR2 SYDVKM. The CDR3 is 14 amino acids. The V gene lost 3 bases and the J gene lost 4 bases, with 12 bases spanning the gap. CDR3 bases: TGTGCCAGCAGTTTTTCGGGTCGCGGCACTGAAGCTTTCTTT. Residues: CASSFSGRGTEAFF.

The V call is TRBV18, the J call TRBJ2-7; TRBD1 matches 10 bases. The CDR3 contains 14 residues. V dropped 2 bases and J dropped 4; count of bases not matched to a gene: 2. In germline, CDR1 is KGHSH, CDR2 LQKENI. In DNA, the CDR3 is TGTGCCAGCTCACCAGACAGGGGGCTTTACGAGCAGTACTTC. Its translation is CASSPDRGLYEQYF.

This clone was observed once. The CDR3 is CASSEVRGRETQYF. The CDR3 DNA reads as TGTGCCAGCAGTGAAGTTAGAGGGCGGGAGACCCAGTACTTC. V is TRBV2 and J is TRBJ2-5; the D gene is possibly TRBD2 (5 bases). Germline lookup yields CDR1 SNHLY and CDR2 FYNNEI. CDR3 length: 14 amino acids. V lost 1 base, J lost 5 bases, and 11 bases lay in between.

V and J are TRBV7-9 and TRBJ2-3, with 7 nucleotides matching TRBD2. This CDR3 has 16 amino acids. Per the germline V gene, CDR1 is SEHNR and CDR2 is FQNEAQ (reference sequence). V shed 5 bases, J shed 1 base, and the junction held 9 bases outside the gene matches. The CDR3 coding sequence is TGTGCCAGCAGCCCCCCCTTTCGGGAGGGCACAGATACGCAGTATTTT. This translates into CASSPPFREGTDTQYF.

The genes are TRBV21-1 and TRBJ2-3; TRBD1 reflects the table's D call only, with no check against the DNA. TRBV21-1 is an annotated pseudogene. This CDR3 contains 15 residues. CDR3 sequence reads: CASSRWDRVTDTQYF. CDR3 sequence (DNA): TGTGCCAGCAGCAGATGGGACAGGGTCACAGATACGCAGTATTTT.

The chain recombines TRBV4-2 with TRBJ2-1, with D tentatively TRBD2 (5 bases). This CDR3 spans 16 amino acids. The germline V gene encodes CDR1 LGHNA and CDR2 YNFKEQ. With 2 bases removed from V and 0 bases from J, the gap between germline ends came to 11 bases. CDR3 nucleotides: TGTGCCAGCAGCCAAAGCGGTCAGAACTCCTACAATGAGCAGTTCTTC. Translating gives CASSQSGQNSYNEQFF.

V is TRBV20-1 and J is TRBJ1-2; TRBD1 might be the D (6 bases). Germline CDR1 is DFQATT and CDR2 is SNEGSKA (reference sequence). The ends were cut back, 6 bases at V and 7 bases at J, with 9 bases in the middle. The CDR3 length is 10 residues. Here the CDR3 reads CSANRVGYTF. For the CDR3, the DNA is TGCAGTGCAAACAGGGTTGGCTACACCTTC.

The gene calls are TRBV28 and TRBJ1-2; perhaps TRBD1 as D (6 bases). The CDR3 is 15 residues long. The germline CDR1 and CDR2 sequences are MDHEN and SYDVKM. Trimming shortened V by 3 bases and J by 0 bases, and 11 bases separated the two germline ends. In DNA form, the CDR3 reads TGTGCCAGCAGTTTTCTCTACAGGGCTAACTATGGCTACACCTTC. It is translated as CASSFLYRANYGYTF.

This clone was seen more than once but under ten times. The chain employs TRBV24-1 and TRBJ2-1; possibly TRBD2 for D (5 bases). The CDR3 totals 14 residues. Between the trimmed V and J ends, which lost 5 bases and 5 bases, there was a span of 12 bases. Germline CDR1 reads KGHDR; CDR2 reads SFDVKD. The CDR3 coding sequence is TGTGCCACCAGTGCCCGGACGGGAAACAATGAGCAGTTCTTC. Translating gives CATSARTGNNEQFF.

The rearrangement joins TRBV28 to TRBJ2-3, with D hard to call. The CDR3 contains 17 residues. V gave up 4 bases and J gave up 2 bases, with 19 bases separating them. CDR1 is MDHEN and CDR2 is SYDVKM in the germline V gene. The CDR3 is CASSSRVSEKHTDTQYF. CDR3 DNA sequence: TGTGCCAGCAGTTCCCGGGTGAGCGAAAAGCACACAGATACGCAGTATTTT.